This TCR beta chain was documented in a study of blood T cell repertoires in COVID-19. This CDR3 has 15 residues. Germline V lookup: CDR1 SGHNT, CDR2 YYREEE (reference sequence). V was pared by 4 bases and J by 4 bases, with 4 bases of the junction left unmatched. During active infection, Seattle patients enrolled and were then monitored through disease. Produced via immunoSEQ multiplex PCR; TCRdb's table is partial and in-frame only. Of about 180,000 clones listed, 65% to 85% are singletons. The sequenced sample was peripheral blood. The rearrangement links TRBV5-4 to TRBJ2-7; 14 nucleotides line up with TRBD2. This TCR was recovered from a woman in her thirties or forties with COVID-19, enrolled during active disease. CDR3 coding DNA: TGTGCCAGCAGCCCCCGGACTAGCGGGAGGTACGAGCAGTACTTC. Translated, it gives CASSPRTSGRYEQYF.